The 29 T cell receptor beta chains below were found in one sample sequenced in a study of T cells in Graves' hyperthyroidism and ophthalmopathy. It was RNA transcripts that yielded the amplified TCR beta CDR3 regions. Researchers ran a first-round RT-PCR on the TCR CDR3 using the HTBI primer set. From the multiplex PCR reads, TCRdb called clonotypes with MiXCR, one entry per CDR3 protein. The repertoire has more than 550,000 distinct CDR3 sequences, around a sixth of them found once; the top ten carry approximately 16%. The sequenced sample was blood. Receptor source: a woman aged 45-60 years with Graves' hyperthyroidism that later progressed to Graves' ophthalmopathy.

The V call is TRBV27, the J call TRBJ2-3; no definite D call. V lost 6 bases and J lost 6, with 13 bases in between. CDR1 MNHEY and CDR2 SMNVEV come from the germline V gene (reference sequence). This CDR3 spans 13 amino acids. The CDR3 DNA reads TGTGCCAGCAGAACCCAATATGCCGATACGCAGTATTTT. The encoded protein is CASRTQYADTQYF.

This clonotype has more than one count but fewer than ten. The V call is TRBV20-1, the J call TRBJ2-1; TRBD2 might be the D (5 bases). The V gene's germline CDR1 is DFQATT and CDR2 SNEGSKA (reference sequence). The V end was cut by 3 bases, the J end by 7 bases, with 25 bases between. The CDR3 consists of 17 residues. The chain's CDR3 is CSARERDLSPLPNEQFF. The CDR3 nucleotides read TGCAGTGCTAGGGAGAGGGATCTTTCCCCCCTCCCTAATGAGCAGTTCTTC.

The chain couples TRBV11-3 to TRBJ2-6, with D perhaps matching TRBD2 (5 bases). This CDR3 region has 17 residues. Trimming removed 3 bases at V and 0 bases at J, with 12 bases between. The germline CDR1 and CDR2 sequences are SGHNT and YENEEA. This CDR3 reads CASSLGRPFSGANVLTF. The CDR3 DNA follows: TGTGCCAGCAGCTTGGGGAGACCCTTCTCTGGGGCCAACGTCCTGACTTTC.

Many counts were recorded for this clonotype. The rearrangement uses TRBV20-1 and TRBJ1-1; 7 bases match TRBD1. The germline CDR1 and CDR2 sequences are DFQATT and SNEGSKA (reference sequence). V shed 0 bases, J shed 0 bases, and the junction held 7 bases outside the gene matches. The CDR3 is made up of 16 amino acids. This CDR3 reads CSAREGQDNMNTEAFF. Written as DNA, the CDR3 is TGCAGTGCTAGAGAAGGACAGGATAATATGAACACTGAAGCTTTCTTT.

In this sample, this clonotype turned up many times. J is TRBJ2-1 and V is TRBV3-1; tentative D call: TRBD1 (5 bases). CDR3 length: 15 residues. Germline CDR1 and CDR2: LGHDT and YNNKEL (reference sequence). The germline V and J ends were trimmed by 0 bases and 4 bases, with 10 bases remaining between them. CDR3: CASSQDGQGYNEQFF. The CDR3 DNA is TGTGCCAGCAGCCAAGATGGTCAGGGATACAATGAGCAGTTCTTC.

This chain links TRBV6-1 with TRBJ1-2; D ambiguous. Germline V gives CDR1 MNHNS, CDR2 SASEGT. The CDR3 is made up of 15 amino acids. V lost 6 bases and J 5 bases, leaving 19 bases between the germline ends. The CDR3 loop reads CASSSGVDNLYGYTF. CDR3 nucleotide sequence: TGTGCCAGCAGCTCGGGAGTTGACAATTTATATGGCTACACCTTC.

The J gene is TRBJ1-6, the V gene TRBV7-6, with D perhaps TRBD1 (5 bases). The germline V gene has CDR1 SGHVS and CDR2 FNYEAQ. The CDR3 runs to 14 residues. The V end was cut by 5 bases, the J end by 7 bases, with 12 bases between. The CDR3 nucleotides read TGTGCCAGCAGCCCTCGACAGTTAAATTCACCCCTCCACTTT. Protein: CASSPRQLNSPLHF.

V gene TRBV10-3 combines with J gene TRBJ2-5; 7 nucleotides match TRBD2. Germline trimming cut 10 bases from V and 5 bases from J; bases unmatched to any gene: 10. Germline V gene data show CDR1 as ENHRY and CDR2 as SYGVKD. This CDR3 spans 13 amino acids. The CDR3 bases are TGTGCCACCCTTTCCGGGGGAGGGGAGACCCAGTACTTC. It is translated as CATLSGGGETQYF.

This clonotype showed up just a few times. This CDR3 is CASSTHDSNQPQHF. CDR3 sequence (DNA): TGTGCCAGCAGTACACACGACTCCAATCAGCCCCAGCATTTT. The chain combines TRBV6-1 with TRBJ1-5, with D unclear. CDR1 MNHNS and CDR2 SASEGT come from the germline V gene. The CDR3 totals 14 residues. Trimming took 5 bases from V and 3 from J, leaving 11 bases between them.

As for this clonotype: No DNA is shown, since the ends of the CDR3 on it are uncertain; the CDR3 is the one TCRdb lists. The chain is built from TRBV19 and TRBJ1-5; TRBD1 was called by the table and not checked on the DNA. Inclusive of both ends, the CDR3 amounts to 14 amino acids. CDR1 is LNHDA and CDR2 is SQIVND in the germline V gene (reference sequence). CDR3 region: CASSWGRGNQPQNF.

Ten or more counts support this clonotype. The chain has TRBV3-1 and TRBJ2-5, with 12 bases matching TRBD2. Germline CDR1 reads LGHDT; CDR2 reads YNNKEL (reference sequence). J gave up 5 bases and V 5 bases, and 9 bases lay outside the gene matches. The CDR3 is 16 residues long. Here the CDR3 reads CASSKPLTSGGETQYF. The CDR3 DNA is TGTGCCAGCAGCAAACCTCTGACTAGCGGGGGTGAGACCCAGTACTTC.

In this sample, this clonotype turned up a few times. This chain connects TRBV2 to TRBJ1-3; TRBD1 might be the D (5 bases). CDR3 size: 12 residues. Germline CDR1 is SNHLY and CDR2 is FYNNEI. Trimming cost V 7 bases and J 2 bases, with 6 bases left between them. The CDR3 region has the DNA TGTGCCAGCACGGGGCCTGGAAACACCATATATTTT. Encoded protein: CASTGPGNTIYF. The whole variable domain, filled in from reference TRBV2 and TRBJ1-3, reads EPEVTQTPSHQVTQMGQEVILRCVPISNHLYFYWYRQILGQKVEFLVSFYNNEISEKSEIFDDQFSVERPDGSNFTLKIRSTKLEDSAMYFCASTGPGNTIYFGEGSWLTVV.

V and J are TRBV6-1 and TRBJ1-3, with D perhaps TRBD1 (5 bases). Trimming cost V 3 bases and J 0 bases, with 12 bases left between them. In germline, CDR1 is MNHNS, CDR2 SASEGT. The CDR3 is 16 amino acids. The CDR3 DNA reads as TGTGCCAGCAGTGACCGCGGGGGGAGCTCTGGAAACACCATATATTTT. This encodes CASSDRGGSSGNTIYF.

This chain joins TRBV30 and TRBJ2-2, with TRBD2 matching 12 bases. V shed 2 bases, J shed 7 bases, and the junction held 5 bases outside the gene matches. The CDR3 loop spans 15 amino acids. From germline, CDR1 is GTSNPN and CDR2 SVGIG (reference sequence). CDR3: CAWSTSGGRGGELFF. For the CDR3, the DNA is TGTGCCTGGAGTACTAGCGGGGGGCGAGGCGGGGAGCTGTTTTTT. The whole variable domain, filled in from reference TRBV30 and TRBJ2-2, reads SQTIHQWPATLVQPVGSPLSLECTVEGTSNPNLYWYRQAAGRGLQLLFYSVGIGQISSEVPQNLSASRPQDRQFILSSKKLLLSDSGFYLCAWSTSGGRGGELFFGEGSRLTVL.

About this clonotype itself: A much bigger clone sits one base away, suggesting this may be a read error. This chain joins TRBV11-1 and TRBJ2-5, with D perhaps given as TRBD1 or TRBD2 (5 bases each). CDR1 is SGHAT and CDR2 is FQDESV in the germline V gene (reference sequence). The CDR3 loop spans 15 amino acids. This CDR3 is CASSAFEGMGETQHF. Written as DNA, the CDR3 is TGTGCCAGCAGCGCCTTTGAGGGGATGGGAGAGACCCAGCACTTC. Together with reference TRBV11-1 and TRBJ2-5, the CDR3 gives the full variable domain: EAEVAQSPRYKITEKSQAVAFWCDPISGHATLYWYRQILGQGPELLVQFQDESVVDDSQLPKDRFSAERLKGVDSTLKIQPAELGDSAMYLCASSAFEGMGETQHFGPGTRLLVL.

This clonotype was recorded at least ten times. CDR3 nucleotides: TGTGCCAGCAGCTTAGACAGGGCTGCCGGATACGAGCAGTACTTC. As protein: CASSLDRAAGYEQYF. The rearrangement joins TRBV7-9 to TRBJ2-7, with D perhaps matching TRBD1 (6 bases). Trimming left V 1 base short and J 4 bases short, with 14 bases between. CDR1 is SEHNR, CDR2 FQNEAQ, per germline (reference sequence). The length of the CDR3 is 15 residues.

The chain recombines TRBV25-1 with TRBJ2-3; possibly TRBD2 for D (5 bases). V was shortened by 5 bases and J by 2 bases, with 11 bases between the two germline ends. The CDR3 has 14 amino acids. The germline V gene has CDR1 MGHDK and CDR2 SYGVNS. The CDR3 bases are TGTGCCAGCAGTTTGCGACTACCCACAGATACGCAGTATTTT. It yields the protein CASSLRLPTDTQYF.

The gene calls are TRBV19 and TRBJ2-3; tentatively, D is TRBD1 or TRBD2 (6 bases each). The length of the CDR3 is 16 residues. Germline V lookup: CDR1 LNHDA, CDR2 SQIVND (reference sequence). Trimming removed 5 bases from V and 3 bases from J, with 18 bases in between. In DNA, the CDR3 is TGTGCCAGTAGTCCTAAAACAGGGAGGTGGACAGATACGCAGTATTTT. It translates to CASSPKTGRWTDTQYF.

The chain is built from TRBV7-6 and TRBJ2-1; TRBD1 aligns across 9 bases. The CDR3 is 16 residues long. With V trimmed by 2 bases and J by 5 bases, 7 bases remained unmatched. CDR1 is SGHVS, CDR2 FNYEAQ, per germline. The CDR3 bases are TGTGCCAGCAGCTTAATCCGGACAGGGGCGAACAATGAGCAGTTCTTC. Its translation: CASSLIRTGANNEQFF.

This clonotype was observed many times. The chain carries TRBV6-1 and TRBJ1-2; D is unresolved. The germline gives CDR1 MNHNS, CDR2 SASEGT. The CDR3 totals 14 residues. Trimming pared 5 bases from V and 7 bases from J, leaving 17 bases between. CDR3: CASSFPSGSGGYTF. The CDR3 nucleotides read TGTGCCAGCAGTTTCCCTTCAGGTTCCGGTGGCTACACCTTC.

This clonotype has at least ten counts. The rearrangement links TRBV30 to TRBJ2-7; D is unresolved. Germline V gives CDR1 GTSNPN, CDR2 SVGIG (reference sequence). The CDR3 is made up of 12 amino acids. Trimming removed 3 bases from V and 2 bases from J, with 8 bases in between. The DNA for the CDR3 is TGTGCCTGGAGAGGGCCCGCCTACGAGCAGTACTTC. Encoded protein: CAWRGPAYEQYF.

This clonotype came up many times. The junction and the germline gene differ at one end; a read error may be behind it. The V and J genes are TRBV7-2 and TRBJ2-3; a weak D match, TRBD2 (5 bases). Germline lookup yields CDR1 SGHTA and CDR2 FQGNSA. The CDR3 covers 14 residues. The DNA of the CDR3 is TGTGCCAGCAGTTTAGACTACGCGGCAGATACGCAGTATTTT. Translated: CASSLDYAADTQYF. Using reference TRBV7-2 and TRBJ2-3 for the parts outside the CDR3, the full variable domain is GAGVSQSPSNKVTEKGKDVELRCDPISGHTALYWYRQSLGQGLEFLIYFQGNSAPDKSGLPSDRFSAERTGGSVSTLTIQRTQQEDSAVYLCASSLDYAADTQYFGPGTRLTVL.

V and J are TRBV5-1 and TRBJ2-5, with a possible D match to TRBD2 (6 bases). This CDR3 spans 14 amino acids. V dropped 5 bases and J dropped 2 bases, with 13 bases sitting between them. The germline V gene encodes CDR1 SGHRS and CDR2 YFSETQ. The CDR3 is CASSRAGRQETQYF. CDR3 sequence (DNA): TGCGCCAGCAGTCGAGCGGGCAGACAAGAGACCCAGTACTTC.

This clonotype was seen a handful of times. J is TRBJ2-3 and V is TRBV6-2 or TRBV6-3; D call uncertain. CDR1 and CDR2 (germline): MNHEY, SVGEGT. This CDR3 region has 11 residues. V was shortened by 2 bases and J by 11 bases, with 8 bases between the two germline ends. The CDR3 loop is CASSYSREQYF. Here the CDR3 DNA reads TGTGCCAGCAGTTACAGTAGAGAGCAGTATTTT.

CDR3 sequence (DNA): TGTGCCACCGCCCGTAGACAAGAGCAAGAGACCCAGTACTTC. Its protein is CATARRQEQETQYF. The J gene is TRBJ2-5, the V gene TRBV10-3; D not certain. The V end was cut by 10 bases, the J end by 2 bases, with 17 bases between. The CDR3 sequence is 14 residues long. Germline CDR1 is ENHRY and CDR2 is SYGVKD.

Many counts were recorded for this clonotype. The chain links TRBV19 to TRBJ1-1, with D tentatively TRBD1 (5 bases). Germline V gene lookup returns CDR1 LNHDA and CDR2 SQIVND (reference sequence). Trimming took 3 bases from V and 1 from J, leaving 9 bases between them. CDR3 length equals 14 residues. Here the CDR3 DNA reads TGTGCCAGTAGTATTACAGGAACGAACACTGAAGCTTTCTTT. The encoded protein is CASSITGTNTEAFF.

This clonotype was picked up one time. The CDR3 protein is CSASLGQGRRDQPQHF. Written as DNA, the CDR3 is TGCAGTGCTAGCTTGGGACAGGGGAGACGCGATCAGCCCCAGCATTTT. The chain uses TRBV20-1 and TRBJ1-5, with 10 positions matching TRBD1. With 3 bases clipped from V and 5 bases from J, the junction kept 10 bases outside the gene matches. The CDR3 length is 16 residues. The germline CDR1 and CDR2 sequences are DFQATT and SNEGSKA (reference sequence).

V gene TRBV27 combines with J gene TRBJ2-2; TRBD1 matches 9 bases. The CDR3 length is 14 residues. Germline V CDR1 and CDR2: MNHEY, SMNVEV (reference sequence). V was pared by 5 bases and J by 7 bases, with 5 bases of the junction left unmatched. The CDR3 DNA reads as TGTGCCAGCAGTATAACAGGGGGCAACGGGGAGCTGTTTTTT. Translating it yields CASSITGGNGELFF.

The rearrangement links TRBV29-1 to TRBJ2-1, with 7 positions matching TRBD1. V gave up 6 bases and J gave up 5 bases; unmatched junction bases: 7. Germline lookup yields CDR1 SQVTM and CDR2 ANQGSEA. There are 13 residues in the CDR3. The CDR3 bases are TGCAGCGTCATGACAGGGCGTAACAATGAGCAGTTCTTC. It translates to CSVMTGRNNEQFF.